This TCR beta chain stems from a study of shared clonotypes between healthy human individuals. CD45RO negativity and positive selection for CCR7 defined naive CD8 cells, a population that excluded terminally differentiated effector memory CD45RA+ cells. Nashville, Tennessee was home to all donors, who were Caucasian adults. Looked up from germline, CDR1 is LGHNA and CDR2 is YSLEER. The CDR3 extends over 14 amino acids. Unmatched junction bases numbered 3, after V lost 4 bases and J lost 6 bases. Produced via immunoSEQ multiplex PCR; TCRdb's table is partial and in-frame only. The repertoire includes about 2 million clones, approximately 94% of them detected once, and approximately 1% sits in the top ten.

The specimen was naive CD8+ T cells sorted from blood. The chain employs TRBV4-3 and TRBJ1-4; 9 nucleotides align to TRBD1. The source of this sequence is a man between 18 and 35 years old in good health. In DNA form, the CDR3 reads TGCGCCAGCAGCCCCTACAGGGGGCATGAAAAACTGTTTTTT. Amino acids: CASSPYRGHEKLFF.